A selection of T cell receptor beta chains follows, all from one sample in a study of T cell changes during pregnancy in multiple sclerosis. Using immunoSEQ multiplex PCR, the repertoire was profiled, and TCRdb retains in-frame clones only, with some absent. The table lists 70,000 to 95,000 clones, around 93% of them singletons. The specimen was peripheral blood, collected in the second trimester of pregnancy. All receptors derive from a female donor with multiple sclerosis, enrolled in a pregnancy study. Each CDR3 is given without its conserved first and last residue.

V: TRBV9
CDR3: ASSSGDGRYLYGYT

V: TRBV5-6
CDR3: ASSSRGQARETQY

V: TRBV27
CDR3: ASSADRVLF

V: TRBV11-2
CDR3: ASSYSGRELNTEAF

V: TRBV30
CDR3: AWSGGSGPYEQY

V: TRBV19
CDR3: ASTRLRVNTEAF

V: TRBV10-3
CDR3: AISEGTSGAVNEQF

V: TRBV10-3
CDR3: AIRGTSGISGELF

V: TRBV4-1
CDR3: ASSQDSAGLTSNNQPQH

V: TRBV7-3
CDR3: ASSPRTGELF

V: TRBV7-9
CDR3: ASSKRGATDTQY

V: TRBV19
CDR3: ASSRTGDTEAF

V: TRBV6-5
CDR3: ASSYGEGSYYGYT

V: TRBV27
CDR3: ASSKGLGANTEAF

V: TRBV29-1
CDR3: SVVDRSYGYT

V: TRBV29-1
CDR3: SVVYYEKLF

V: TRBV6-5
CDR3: ASSYSGRGGNQPQH

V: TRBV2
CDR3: ATRGTNTEAF

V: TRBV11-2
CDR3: ASSLVVSLTDTQY

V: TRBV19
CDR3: ASSIRGNSNQPQH

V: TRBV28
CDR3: ASSLAGTGNTIY

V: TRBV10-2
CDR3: ASTRDSTDSYEQY

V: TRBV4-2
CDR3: ASRGQDAQY

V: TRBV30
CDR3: AWIGSGRGRGYEQY

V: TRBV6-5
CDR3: ASSFDRVNDEQF

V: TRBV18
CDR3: ASSPLAGGPSGANVLT

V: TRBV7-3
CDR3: ASSLFGGGNTGELF

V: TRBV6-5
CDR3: ASSRDRGGNEKLF

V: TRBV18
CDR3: ASSRTRGVWTYEQY

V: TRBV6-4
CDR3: ASSFRTGDEAF

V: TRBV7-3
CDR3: ASSLKAGGAHEQF

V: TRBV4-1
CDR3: ASSLPGQGANEKLF

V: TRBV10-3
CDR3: AISGTGGNTIY

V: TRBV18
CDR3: ASSPPKDNPTQY

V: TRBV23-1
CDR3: ASSRHRIRGNQPQH

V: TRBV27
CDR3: ASSWGSGYNEQF

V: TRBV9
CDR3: ASSVDPGTGNYEQY

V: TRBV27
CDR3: ASSSGGNGKAF

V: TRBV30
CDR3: AWSQGEAF

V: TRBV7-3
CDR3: ASSKQTGSEQY

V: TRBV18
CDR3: ASSPSRGHSNQPQH

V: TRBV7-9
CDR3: ASSPDRGSEAF

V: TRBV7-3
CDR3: ASSDGDRFKF

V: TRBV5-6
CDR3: ASSLGLATNEKLF

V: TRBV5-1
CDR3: ASSFRLAGGPGGETQY

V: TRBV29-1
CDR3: SAVIRQGRNTEAF

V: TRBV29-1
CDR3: SVVWREMGQF

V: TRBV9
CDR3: ASSQAGEGLNTEAF

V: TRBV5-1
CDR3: ASSTDRGRVVEQY

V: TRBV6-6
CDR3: ASRTTGRGVNTQY

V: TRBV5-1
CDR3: ASAGRPGEKLF

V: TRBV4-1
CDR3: ASSQPLDPGFRAF

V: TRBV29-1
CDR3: SVVQSNTGELF

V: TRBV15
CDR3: ATREGTDTQY